This T cell receptor beta chain was found in a study of vaccination and CD4 T cells after COVID-19. For the study at large: Overlapping peptides of the spike proteins of SARS-CoV-2, HCoV-NL63, HCoV-OC43 and HCoV-229E were used for cell stimulation.

Sample treatment: roughly 11-day PBMC culture with coronavirus spike peptide pools or control peptides (ViraFEST assay). US Alpha, Beta and Delta variants postdated the positive PCR dates, which ran from March to December 2020. Turning to this clonotype: The antigen remains unidentified.

Findings of the study overall: In median terms, SARS-CoV-2-reactive clonotypes went from about 20 to 38, a nonsignificant rise.

Sequencing of the DNA from cultured CD4+ T cells was carried out with the Oncomine TCR Beta short-read assay. MiXCR was run by TCRdb on the PCR reads, yielding one entry per CDR3 protein. This sample has some 15,000 distinct CDR3 sequences, with 50% to 55% found just once. V dropped 5 bases and J dropped 5 bases, with 19 bases sitting between them. The germline V gene has CDR1 SEHNR and CDR2 FQNEAQ (reference sequence). This CDR3 spans 15 amino acids. The sequencing input was CD4+ T cells from blood, cultured in vitro. The clonotype comes from a human donor who had recovered from COVID-19. J is TRBJ2-7 and V is TRBV7-9; TRBD2 might be the D (6 bases). The CDR3 DNA reads TGTGCCAGCAGCAGATATCCTAGCGTAGTAGACGAGCAGTACTTC. This sequence encodes CASSRYPSVVDEQYF.